Each of the 28 T cell receptor beta chains below was sequenced from the same sample in a study of blood T cell repertoires in COVID-19. TCRdb's table, derived via immunoSEQ multiplex PCR, lists solely in-frame clones and lacks some. The sample includes fewer than 200,000 clones, roughly 80% of them seen just once. Material for sequencing was peripheral blood. These receptors were taken from a man aged 60 to 75 with acute or convalescent COVID-19.

The rearrangement joins TRBV30 to TRBJ1-1; D gene uncertain. Germline CDR1 reads GTSNPN; CDR2 reads SVGIG (reference sequence). The CDR3 consists of 13 residues. Between the trimmed V and J ends, which lost 0 bases and 6 bases, there was a span of 11 bases. The CDR3 DNA reads as TGTGCCTGGAGTGTACTGGGGAGACCTGAAGCTTTCTTT. Translating it yields CAWSVLGRPEAFF.

The gene calls are TRBV12-3 or TRBV12-4 and TRBJ1-1; D gene ambiguous. V was clipped by 6 bases and J by 1 base, with 6 bases between them. The CDR3 sequence is 12 residues long. CDR3 region: CASRPGNTEAFF. As DNA, the CDR3 is TGTGCCAGCAGACCCGGGAACACTGAAGCTTTCTTT.

This clone was recorded once. The chain combines TRBV18 with TRBJ2-1; unclear D gene. CDR3 length: 15 residues. V was trimmed by 3 bases and J by 0 bases, leaving 9 bases between them. Germline CDR1 is KGHSH and CDR2 is LQKENI. CDR3 nucleotide sequence: TGTGCCAGCTCACCGTCGACACGCTCCTACAATGAGCAGTTCTTC. Its translation is CASSPSTRSYNEQFF.

J is TRBJ2-1 and V is TRBV11-1; D is ambiguous. The CDR3 is 12 amino acids. V was pared by 5 bases and J by 10 bases, with 12 bases between. The germline V gene has CDR1 SGHAT and CDR2 FQDESV (reference sequence). The CDR3 here is CASSPDLGEQFF. The CDR3 region has the DNA TGTGCCAGCAGCCCAGACCTCGGGGAGCAGTTCTTC.

The rearrangement joins TRBV7-9 to TRBJ1-5, with D tentatively TRBD1 (6 bases). This CDR3 is 15 amino acids long. The ends were cut back, 5 bases at V and 8 bases at J, with 19 bases in the middle. Per the germline V gene, CDR1 is SEHNR and CDR2 is FQNEAQ (reference sequence). CDR3 sequence reads: CASSLGTQDVEPQHF. The CDR3 DNA reads as TGTGCCAGCAGCCTCGGGACACAGGATGTGGAGCCCCAGCATTTT.

J is TRBJ2-3 and V is TRBV5-4; TRBD1 is a possible D gene (6 bases). The CDR3 sequence is 14 residues long. The germline V gene encodes CDR1 SGHNT and CDR2 YYREEE (reference sequence). Trimming took off 3 bases at V and 3 bases at J, with 11 bases between the two ends. CDR3 residues: CASSSNRETDTQYF. CDR3 nucleotide sequence: TGTGCCAGCAGCTCCAACAGGGAGACAGATACGCAGTATTTT.

This clone has only a few counts. The CDR3 bases are TGTGCCAGCAGCGTATTGGGGGAGGGGGAGGCAGATACGCAGTATTTT. Translation gives CASSVLGEGEADTQYF. The V call is TRBV9, the J call TRBJ2-3; TRBD2 might be the D (7 bases). The length of the CDR3 is 16 residues. With 1 base removed from V and 4 bases from J, the gap between germline ends came to 16 bases. Germline CDR1 and CDR2: SGDLS and YYNGEE.

This chain links TRBV6-2 or TRBV6-3 with TRBJ1-6; 7 bases agree with TRBD1. Germline-derived CDR1 and CDR2 are MNHEY and SVGEGT. The V gene end was trimmed by 6 bases and the J gene end by 7 bases; junction bases not matched to a gene: 21. This CDR3 has 19 residues. The CDR3 reads CASSPWGVRGGAENSPLHF. The CDR3 nucleotides read TGTGCCAGCAGCCCCTGGGGAGTTAGAGGGGGCGCAGAGAATTCACCCCTCCACTTT.

CDR3 sequence: CASSEMPSTAYNSPLHF. Written as DNA, the CDR3 is TGTGCCAGCAGTGAAATGCCCTCCACAGCTTATAATTCACCCCTCCACTTT. This chain uses TRBV6-1 with TRBJ1-6; D gene uncertain. Germline V gene sequence: CDR1 MNHNS, CDR2 SASEGT. The CDR3 is made up of 17 amino acids. Trimming took off 2 bases at V and 4 bases at J, with 15 bases between the two ends.

CDR3 residues: CASSMGGRINFNEQFF. CDR3 coding DNA: TGCGCCAGCAGTATGGGCGGGAGAATAAATTTCAATGAGCAGTTCTTC. This chain links TRBV5-1 with TRBJ2-1; 7 bases are a match to TRBD2. This CDR3 is 16 amino acids long. Per germline, CDR1 SGHRS and CDR2 YFSETQ. V shed 5 bases, J shed 6 bases, and the junction held 14 bases outside the gene matches.

This chain links TRBV6-4 with TRBJ1-6, with D maybe TRBD1 (5 bases). The germline CDR1 and CDR2 sequences are MRHNA and SNTAGT. Trimming took 7 bases from V and 7 from J, leaving 14 bases between them. The CDR3 loop spans 14 amino acids. CDR3 in amino acids: CASTPNPGNSPLHF. The CDR3 DNA sequence: TGTGCCAGCACGCCGAATCCAGGGAATTCACCCCTCCACTTT.

This chain uses TRBV27 with TRBJ2-5; tentative D call: TRBD1 (5 bases). Trimming stripped 2 bases from V and 4 bases from J, with 11 bases between. The CDR3 has 14 residues. The germline gives CDR1 MNHEY, CDR2 SMNVEV (reference sequence). Here the CDR3 reads CASSLLRVGETQYF. The CDR3 nucleotides are TGTGCCAGCAGTTTACTCAGGGTGGGAGAGACCCAGTACTTC.

The J gene is TRBJ2-1, the V gene TRBV7-3; tentative D call: TRBD2 (7 bases). The V gene's germline CDR1 is SGHTA and CDR2 FQGTGA. Trimming stripped 2 bases from V and 3 bases from J, with 11 bases between. The CDR3 has 15 amino acids. This CDR3 is CASSLGGGLYNEQFF. The CDR3 region has the DNA TGTGCCAGCAGCTTAGGCGGGGGCCTCTACAATGAGCAGTTCTTC.

The chain recombines TRBV9 with TRBJ2-3; TRBD2 agrees at 7 bases. Germline CDR1 SGDLS, CDR2 YYNGEE. CDR3 length equals 18 residues. V shed 3 bases, J shed 1 base, and the junction held 14 bases outside the gene matches. The chain's CDR3 is CASSAAYKAGLRTDTQYF. CDR3 DNA sequence: TGTGCCAGCAGCGCAGCTTATAAAGCGGGGCTACGCACAGATACGCAGTATTTT.

V usage is TRBV19 and J usage is TRBJ2-5; D remains ambiguous. CDR1 is LNHDA and CDR2 is SQIVND in the germline V gene (reference sequence). This CDR3 region has 14 residues. The germline V and J ends were trimmed by 10 bases and 2 bases, with 17 bases remaining between them. In DNA form, the CDR3 reads TGTGCCACCCGCCAGGTCAACCAGCAAGAGACCCAGTACTTC. Translation gives CATRQVNQQETQYF.

This clone appeared a single time. J is TRBJ1-2 and V is TRBV27; 7 bases are a match to TRBD1. The germline V gene has CDR1 MNHEY and CDR2 SMNVEV (reference sequence). This CDR3 spans 16 amino acids. V lost 0 bases and J lost 6; bases outside the gene matches: 10. The CDR3 nucleotides read TGTGCCAGCAGTTTATCGGCGGATATTACAGGGGATGGCTACACCTTC. Residues: CASSLSADITGDGYTF.

This clone was seen a handful of times. The chain couples TRBV4-1 to TRBJ2-2; possible D gene TRBD1, 5 bases. The CDR3 runs to 12 residues. Germline V gene data show CDR1 as MGHRA and CDR2 as YSYEKL. V gave up 6 bases and J gave up 5 bases, with 7 bases separating them. As DNA, the CDR3 is TGCGCCAGCAGGTCAGGGACCGGGGAGCTGTTTTTT. As protein: CASRSGTGELFF.

About this clone itself: This sample also contains other DNA sequences that code for the same CDR3. The J gene is TRBJ1-5, the V gene TRBV27; TRBD1 matches 7 bases. V trimming: 6 bases; J trimming: 4 bases; junction bases outside the gene matches: 12. Germline loops: CDR1 MNHEY, CDR2 SMNVEV (reference sequence). The CDR3 runs to 16 residues. The CDR3 here is CASSLEKTGPNQPQHF. DNA of the CDR3: TGTGCCAGCAGCCTAGAGAAGACAGGGCCTAATCAGCCCCAGCATTTT.

V and J are TRBV7-3 and TRBJ2-1; no clear D gene. CDR3 length: 14 residues. Germline CDR1 is SGHTA and CDR2 is FQGTGA. Trimming shortened V by 4 bases and J by 0 bases, and 7 bases separated the two germline ends. The CDR3 DNA reads as TGTGCCAGCAGCTCCGTTTCCTCCTACAATGAGCAGTTCTTC. Translated: CASSSVSSYNEQFF.

The chain uses TRBV12-3 or TRBV12-4 and TRBJ2-1; perhaps TRBD2 as D (5 bases). V was clipped by 3 bases and J by 3 bases, with 6 bases between them. The CDR3 runs 13 residues. The CDR3 DNA follows: TGTGCCAGCAGTTTTGCGGGCTACAATGAGCAGTTCTTC. Its translation: CASSFAGYNEQFF.

This sequence joins TRBV15 and TRBJ1-6; D gene ambiguous. This CDR3 contains 15 residues. Germline CDR1 LNHNV, CDR2 YYDKDF (reference sequence). V was pared by 0 bases and J by 8 bases, with 11 bases between. CDR3 amino acids: CATSREMRAYSPLHF. Written as DNA, the CDR3 is TGTGCCACCAGCAGAGAAATGCGGGCCTATTCACCCCTCCACTTT.

This clone was seen many times. V usage is TRBV3-1 (or the pseudogene TRBV3-2) and J usage is TRBJ2-1, with 10 bases matching TRBD2. The CDR3 consists of 13 residues. Germline V gives CDR1 LGHDT, CDR2 YNNKEL (reference sequence). V lost 8 bases, J lost 9 bases, and 7 bases stayed unmatched. CDR3 in DNA: TGTGCCAGCGCTAGCGGGAGTTTTCGTGAGCAGTTCTTC. This translates into CASASGSFREQFF.

The rearrangement uses TRBV12-5 and TRBJ2-1, with 8 bases fitting TRBD2. This CDR3 has 15 amino acids. From germline, CDR1 is LGHNT and CDR2 FRNRAP. Trimming removed 9 bases from V and 4 bases from J; junction bases left unmatched: 11. CDR3 residues: CASAVSGGYYNEQFF. The CDR3 DNA reads as TGTGCTAGCGCAGTCAGCGGGGGATATTACAATGAGCAGTTCTTC.

The V call is TRBV6-5, the J call TRBJ2-2; 10 bases agree with TRBD2. The CDR3 is 15 amino acids. The V gene's germline CDR1 is MNHEY and CDR2 SVGAGI. Trimming at V came to 7 bases and at J to 1 base, leaving 3 bases not matched to a gene. Written as DNA, the CDR3 is TGTGCCAGCACCTGGACTAGCGGGAACACCGGGGAGCTGTTTTTT. Residues: CASTWTSGNTGELFF.

This chain uses TRBV28 with TRBJ2-7, with no clear D. Trimming shortened V by 7 bases and J by 6 bases, and 19 bases separated the two germline ends. CDR1 is MDHEN, CDR2 SYDVKM, per germline. The CDR3 is 14 residues long. CDR3 amino acids: CASILSGVGSEQYF. The DNA for the CDR3 is TGTGCCAGCATACTAAGTGGAGTCGGCAGCGAGCAGTACTTC.

The rearrangement links TRBV7-3 to TRBJ2-2, with 8 bases fitting TRBD1. The germline gives CDR1 SGHTA, CDR2 FQGTGA. The CDR3 consists of 13 residues. V gave up 6 bases and J gave up 6 bases; unmatched junction bases: 3. This chain's CDR3 is CASRWTGSGELFF. The CDR3 DNA is TGTGCCAGCAGGTGGACAGGGTCCGGGGAGCTGTTTTTT.

The chain links TRBV4-1 to TRBJ1-2; TRBD1 matches 7 bases. V shed 0 bases, J shed 4 bases, and the junction held 5 bases outside the gene matches. The CDR3 is made up of 15 amino acids. Germline lookup yields CDR1 MGHRA and CDR2 YSYEKL. CDR3 sequence (DNA): TGCGCCAGCAGCCAAGATCTGACAGGGACCTATGGCTACACCTTC. Amino acids: CASSQDLTGTYGYTF.

The chain links TRBV6-5 to TRBJ2-7, with TRBD1 identical over 8 bases. This CDR3 spans 14 amino acids. The germline gives CDR1 MNHEY, CDR2 SVGAGI. The V gene end was trimmed by 6 bases and the J gene end by 3 bases; junction bases not matched to a gene: 7. CDR3: CASSIGQGDYEQYF. The DNA of the CDR3 is TGTGCCAGCAGCATAGGACAGGGCGACTACGAGCAGTACTTC.